The 2 T cell receptor beta chains below were found in one sample sequenced in a study of shared clonotypes between healthy human individuals. Only in-frame clones appear in the TCRdb table, and some are missing; sequencing was by immunoSEQ multiplex PCR. The sample carries some 470,000 clones, less than 80% recorded once. Specimen: PBMCs. The receptors shown here come from a woman aged 35 to 49 in good health. Some clones in this sample may be carry-over from other donors' samples.

At least ten counts were recorded for this clone. This chain connects TRBV4-2 to TRBJ2-7; 9 bases agree with TRBD2. The germline V gene has CDR1 LGHNA and CDR2 YNFKEQ. V trimming: 4 bases; J trimming: 0 bases; junction bases outside the gene matches: 10. CDR3 length: 17 amino acids. The DNA of the CDR3 is TGTGCCAGCAGCCTAACGATACCTAGCGGGACCTCCTACGAGCAGTACTTC. This translates into CASSLTIPSGTSYEQYF.

The CDR3 here is CASSQSVQGVVQPQHF. The CDR3, as DNA: TGCGCCAGCAGTCAATCTGTACAGGGGGTCGTTCAGCCCCAGCATTTT. The chain carries TRBV23-1 and TRBJ1-5; 8 bases are a match to TRBD1. TRBV23-1 is flagged as an ORF with uncertain function. The J segment lost 6 bases and the V segment lost 0 bases, leaving 7 bases of the junction unmatched. The CDR3 is made up of 16 amino acids.